The next 12 T cell receptor beta chains were all read from a single sample in a study of T cell clonality in common variable immunodeficiency. Here immunoSEQ multiplex PCR was the method, and the copy in TCRdb shows in-frame clones only, minus some. This sample carries approximately 58,000 clones, none of them present only once. Input material: peripheral blood mononuclear cells. The receptors were gathered from a person aged 18 to 75 in good health.

Many counts were recorded for this clone. The read ends 3 residues shy of where the CDR3 ends; the end is completed using the germline J gene. The chain recombines TRBV28 with TRBJ2-7, with D possibly TRBD2 on 5 matching bases. From germline, CDR1 is MDHEN and CDR2 SYDVKM. The V end lost 5 bases, the J end lost 4 bases, and 27 bases lay between the germline ends. The CDR3 contains 18 residues. The CDR3 sequence is CASSPHLGADVDWYEQYF. The DNA read from the CDR3 is TGTGCCAGCAGTCCACACTTGGGAGCGGACGTGGACTGGTACGAG.

Worth noting for this clone: The CDR3 end falls 3 residues outside the read, so it is completed with the germline J gene. The chain carries TRBV7-2 and TRBJ2-1; D is perhaps TRBD2 (6 bases). Trimming shortened V by 4 bases and J by 8 bases, and 15 bases separated the two germline ends. The CDR3 runs 14 residues. CDR1 and CDR2 from the germline V gene are SGHTA and FQGNSA. The part of the CDR3 DNA that was read is TGTGCCAGCAGCTCACGTATATGGAGGGATGAG. Encoded protein: CASSSRIWRDE. The CDR3 reads in full as CASSSRIWRDEQFF.

This clone was picked up many times. The read finishes 3 residues shy of the CDR3 end, and the germline J gene is used to complete it. The sample has other DNA sequences that encode this CDR3 too. The chain employs TRBV30 and TRBJ2-5; 7 nucleotides match TRBD1. The CDR3 extends over 12 amino acids. The junction had 2 bases not matched to a gene; V was cut back by 2 bases and J by 5 bases. In germline, CDR1 is GTSNPN, CDR2 SVGIG (reference sequence). This chain's CDR3 is CAWSLRGETQYF. Incomplete CDR3 DNA: TGTGCCTGGAGTCTCAGGGGGGAGACC.

This clone came up many times. The missing CDR3 end, 3 residues past where the read stops, is filled in from the germline J gene. This chain connects TRBV7-6 to TRBJ2-7; TRBD1 matches at 7 bases. The V gene end was trimmed by 4 bases and the J gene end by 1 base; junction bases not matched to a gene: 10. Germline CDR1 and CDR2: SGHVS and FNYEAQ. The CDR3 has 16 amino acids. The CDR3 sequence is CASSSLRDSGSYEQYF. The DNA read from the CDR3 is TGTGCCAGCAGCTCACTCCGGGACAGCGGATCCTACGAG.

This clone was observed at least ten times. The CDR3 end lies 3 residues beyond the end of the read and is filled in from the germline J gene. The chain recombines TRBV6-2 or TRBV6-3 with TRBJ2-1, with D perhaps TRBD1 (5 bases). CDR3 length: 12 residues. V was clipped by 9 bases and J by 8 bases, with 14 bases between them. CDR1 is MNHEY and CDR2 is SVGEGT in the germline V gene. Partial CDR3 DNA: TGTGCCAGTGGGGCCCGAACGGATGAG. Protein product: CASGARTDE. The whole CDR3 sequence is CASGARTDEQFF.

With respect to this clone: The read ends 3 residues shy of where the CDR3 ends; the end is completed using the germline J gene. The genes are TRBV19 and TRBJ1-5; tentative D call: TRBD1 (6 bases). V was pared by 9 bases and J by 0 bases, with 21 bases between. The germline gives CDR1 LNHDA, CDR2 SQIVND (reference sequence). This CDR3 has 17 amino acids. CDR3 bases read: TGTGCCAGCCTACAGGGAGGCAATATATATAGCAATCAGCCC. It translates to CASLQGGNIYSNQP. The whole CDR3 protein reads CASLQGGNIYSNQPQHF.

This clone occurred many times. The sequence runs out 3 residues before the end of the CDR3; the remainder is reconstructed from the germline J gene. The V call is TRBV5-1, the J call TRBJ1-1; D gene unclear. The CDR3 contains 14 residues. Germline values: CDR1 SGHRS, CDR2 YFSETQ. Trimming cost V 4 bases and J 6 bases, with 16 bases left between them. The CDR3 sequence: CASSPGRVTAEAFF. The sequenced CDR3 bases are TGCGCCAGCAGCCCAGGCCGCGTGACCGCTGAA.

At least ten counts were recorded for this clone. The observed sequence ends 3 residues before the CDR3 terminus, with the missing tail filled in from the germline J gene. This rearrangement joins TRBV19 to TRBJ2-5, with D uncertain. The V end was cut by 1 base, the J end by 3 bases, with 6 bases between. Per germline, CDR1 LNHDA and CDR2 SQIVND (reference sequence). This CDR3 region has 13 residues. CDR3 in amino acids: CASSIVTEETQYF. CDR3 DNA, as far as it was read: TGTGCCAGTAGTATAGTCACGGAAGAGACC.

This clone was counted ten times or more. Read sequence stops 3 residues before the CDR3 end, and the germline J gene provides the missing end. V gene TRBV28 combines with J gene TRBJ2-3, with TRBD1 matching over 10 bases. Per the germline V gene, CDR1 is MDHEN and CDR2 is SYDVKM. The CDR3 consists of 14 residues. V was pared by 8 bases and J by 3 bases, with 5 bases of the junction left unmatched. The sequenced part of the CDR3 DNA is TGTGCCAGCCTAGACAGGGGGCTTACAGATACG. The encoded protein is CASLDRGLTDT. The whole CDR3 protein is CASLDRGLTDTQYF.

This clone came up many times. Coverage ceases 3 residues before the CDR3 finishes, and the germline J gene fills in the end. The chain couples TRBV5-6 to TRBJ1-2, with 7 nucleotides matching TRBD1. Germline values: CDR1 SGHDT, CDR2 YYEEEE. This CDR3 is built from 13 residues. Trimming at V came to 4 bases and at J to 5 bases, leaving 5 bases not matched to a gene. The sequenced part of the CDR3 DNA is TGTGCCAGCAGCGTTGACAGGGTTTATGGC. This translates into CASSVDRVYG. The CDR3 in full is CASSVDRVYGYTF.

In this sample, this clone turned up many times. The read ends 3 residues shy of where the CDR3 ends; the end is completed using the germline J gene. This sequence joins TRBV18 and TRBJ2-5; 9 nucleotides line up with TRBD1. In germline, CDR1 is KGHSH, CDR2 LQKENI. V was pared by 4 bases and J by 2 bases, with 5 bases of the junction left unmatched. The CDR3 has 15 amino acids. Partial CDR3 DNA: TGTGCCAGCTCACGAGGACAGGGGAATCAAGAGACC. Its protein is CASSRGQGNQET. The entire CDR3 is CASSRGQGNQETQYF.

There are many counts of this clone. The read halts 3 residues ahead of the CDR3 end, with the missing end drawn from the germline J gene. The rearrangement links TRBV6-2 or TRBV6-3 to TRBJ1-1, with 7 nucleotides matching TRBD1. This CDR3 spans 13 amino acids. The V segment lost 6 bases and the J segment 7 bases; nucleotides outside the gene matches: 8. Germline loops: CDR1 MNHEY, CDR2 SVGEGT. The covered CDR3 bases are TGTGCCAGCAGGTCACCCGACAGGGATGAA. This codes for CASRSPDRDE. Given in full, the CDR3 is CASRSPDRDEAFF.